This section outlines one T cell receptor (beta chain) sequence together with its context. This may stem from a read error, because a much larger clone lies one nucleotide away. The data stem from a study of read filtering for tumor transcriptome and immune sequencing. Germline values: CDR1 SGHDN, CDR2 FVKESK. The CDR3 runs 15 residues. Molecular barcoded adaptors covering alpha/delta and beta/gamma chains were used on roughly 370 ng RNA. TCRdb re-called the reads through MiXCR, storing one row per CDR3 protein. The sample holds 120,000 or so distinct CDR3 sequences, approximately 13% seen once. This clonotype originated in a donor older than 35 with multiple myeloma. The chain combines TRBV14 with TRBJ1-2; D is ambiguous. The material sequenced was a population of CD138-negative cells sorted from bone marrow. The CDR3 sequence is CASSQALGLHYRYTF. The CDR3 nucleotides are TGTGCCAGCAGCCAAGCCCTGGGCCTGCACTATCGCTACACCTTC.